This T cell receptor (beta chain) was sequenced during a study of blood T cells in healthy people across ages (dated by TCRdb to about 2015). Context from the whole study: In model experiments, template switching captured roughly one uniquely barcoded TCR beta cDNA molecule for every two T cells. To track age-related changes in TCR beta repertoire diversity, the study relied on deep sequencing normalized with unique cDNA molecular identifiers. The donors were split into four age groups: young (average approximately 16 years), middle-aged (about 40), aged (roughly 65) and long-lived (approximately 80). To avoid experimental bias, donors of different ages were spread randomly across the sequencing lanes. Two additional independent replicas of 1 million unique cDNA reads from the same blood draw were analyzed for two donors (one aged 18 to 30 and one aged 80 or older). Paper-wide results and their limitations: Observed TCR beta diversity per million T cells fell roughly linearly with age, and a significant reduction was already apparent by age roughly 40. Donor CMV infection status was unknown, potentially confounding age-related changes in expanded clonotypes. A strong correlation was found between observed TCR beta diversity and the percentage of naive T cells measured by flow cytometry. Total diversity estimates from one million sequenced T cells were considered lower bounds and underestimates. Compared with the aged group, the long-lived group had more naive CD4+ T cells, fewer expanded clones and increased TCR diversity, suggesting age selection. Bulk unsorted PBMC profiling prevented conclusive comparison of naive and antigen-experienced compartments.

About this clonotype: Its antigen is not yet known. At one of its ends the junction is not consistent with the germline gene, which may arise from a read error.

The CDR3, cysteine through phenylalanine, is 12 amino acids long. The sequence is cut down to CDR3 DNA, 36 bases in frame from base 1. According to the germline V gene, CDR1 reads MGHRA and CDR2 reads YSYEKL. Receptor libraries were prepared by 5' RACE. Instrument used: Illumina HiSeq 2500. A second PCR of about 7 to 12 cycles was run with a J-beta primer mix and a sample-barcoded 5' primer. A template-switch 5' adaptor carrying 12 random nucleotides introduced a unique molecular identifier onto each TCR beta cDNA molecule. Each sample yielded at least 2.5 million CDR3-containing paired-end reads. First-strand cDNA synthesis was performed from all RNA using the Mint cDNA synthesis kit, with priming by a TRBC-specific oligonucleotide. Following uracil-DNA glycosylase treatment, all cDNA underwent a first 18-cycle PCR with the universal primers M1SS and BC2_uni_R. Per the source publication's procedure: Normalization of each sample was performed by random selection of 1 million high-quality reads, each carrying a distinct molecular identifier. Instead of being binned into consensus sequences, reads that shared molecular identifiers were thrown out. MiTCR, with a Q25 quality threshold and the strictest error-elimination algorithm, was used for CDR3 identification, clonotype clustering and error correction. A nonparametric unseen species model with Euler transformation was used to estimate a lower bound on total TCR beta diversity. TCRdb ran its own pipeline on the public reads, namely fastp trimming at Q25 and MiXCR clone calling, and kept in-frame beta chains. Here each entry gathers all rows of one CDR3 protein and keeps the most common genes and DNA. These V and J calls rely on TCRdb rather than the paper's analysis. The sample profile shows 600,000 or so distinct CDR3 sequences; approximately 21% of them were found once. The top ten clones comprise 3.6% of the sample.

The 39 donors, aged 6 to 90 years, were systemically healthy Caucasian individuals from Russia. Approximately 10 milliliters of peripheral blood were collected from each donor into EDTA-treated Vacutainer tubes. PBMCs were isolated by Ficoll-Paque density-gradient centrifugation, with at least 7 million obtained per sample. Trizol reagent was used to extract total RNA from PBMCs, with at least 5 micrograms per sample. For every donor, flow cytometry on a PBMC aliquot measured the percentage of naive CD45RAhigh/CD27high T cells. Rearrangement joined TRBV4-1 to TRBJ2-7; no D gene can be assigned with confidence. The origin of this receptor is a man in his 70s in good health. The source material was blood. In nucleotides, the sequence is TGCGTCAGCAGCCAAGATATGTACGAGCAGTACTTC. It is translated as CVSSQDMYEQYF.